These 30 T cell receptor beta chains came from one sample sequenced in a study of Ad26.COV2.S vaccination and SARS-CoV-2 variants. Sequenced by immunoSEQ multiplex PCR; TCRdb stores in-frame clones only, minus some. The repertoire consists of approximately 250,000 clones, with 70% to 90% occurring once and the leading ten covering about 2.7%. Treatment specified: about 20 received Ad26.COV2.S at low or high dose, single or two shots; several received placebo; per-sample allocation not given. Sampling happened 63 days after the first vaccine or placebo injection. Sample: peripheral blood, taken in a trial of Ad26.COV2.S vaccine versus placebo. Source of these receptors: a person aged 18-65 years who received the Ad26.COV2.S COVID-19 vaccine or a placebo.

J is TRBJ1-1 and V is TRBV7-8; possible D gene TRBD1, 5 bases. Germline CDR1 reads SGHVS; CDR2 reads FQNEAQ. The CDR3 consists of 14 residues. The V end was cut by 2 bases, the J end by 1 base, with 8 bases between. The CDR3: CASSLLGANTEAFF. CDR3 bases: TGTGCCAGCAGCTTATTAGGGGCGAACACTGAAGCTTTCTTT.

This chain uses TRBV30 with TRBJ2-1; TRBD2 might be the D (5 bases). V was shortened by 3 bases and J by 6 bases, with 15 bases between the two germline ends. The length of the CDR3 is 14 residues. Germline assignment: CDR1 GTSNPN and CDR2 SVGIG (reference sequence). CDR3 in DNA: TGTGCCTGGAGCGCCTGGCTAGCCTCCAATGAGCAGTTCTTC. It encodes CAWSAWLASNEQFF.

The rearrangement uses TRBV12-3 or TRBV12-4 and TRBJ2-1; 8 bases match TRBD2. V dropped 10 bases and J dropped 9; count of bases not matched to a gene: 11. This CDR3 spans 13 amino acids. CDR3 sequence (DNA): TGTGCCAACTCGAGGGAGCGGGGGATTGAGCAGTTCTTC. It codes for CANSRERGIEQFF.

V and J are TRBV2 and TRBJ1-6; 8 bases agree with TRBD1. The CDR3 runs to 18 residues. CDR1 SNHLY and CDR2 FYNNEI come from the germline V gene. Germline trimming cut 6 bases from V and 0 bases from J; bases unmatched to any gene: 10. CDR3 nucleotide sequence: TGTGCCAGCAGCGACACCAGGACAGGGAGCTCCTATAATTCACCCCTCCACTTT. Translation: CASSDTRTGSSYNSPLHF.

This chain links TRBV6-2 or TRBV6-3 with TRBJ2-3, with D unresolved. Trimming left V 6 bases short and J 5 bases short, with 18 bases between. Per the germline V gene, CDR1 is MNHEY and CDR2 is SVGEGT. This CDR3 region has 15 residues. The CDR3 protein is CASSADVGPGDTQYF. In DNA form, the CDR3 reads TGTGCCAGCAGCGCCGACGTTGGGCCTGGAGATACGCAGTATTTT.

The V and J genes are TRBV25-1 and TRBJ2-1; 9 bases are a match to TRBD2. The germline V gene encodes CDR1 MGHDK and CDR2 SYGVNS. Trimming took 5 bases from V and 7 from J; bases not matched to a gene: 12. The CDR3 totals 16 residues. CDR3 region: CASSSQPGLAHNEQFF. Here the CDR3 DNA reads TGTGCCAGCAGTTCGCAACCGGGACTAGCACATAATGAGCAGTTCTTC.

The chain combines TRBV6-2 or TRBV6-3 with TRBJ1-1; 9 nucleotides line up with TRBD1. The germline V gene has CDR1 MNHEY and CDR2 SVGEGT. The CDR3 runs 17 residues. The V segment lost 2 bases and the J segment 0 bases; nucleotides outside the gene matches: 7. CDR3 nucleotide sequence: TGTGCCAGCAGTTACCCCCGACAGGGGGGAATGAACACTGAAGCTTTCTTT. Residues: CASSYPRQGGMNTEAFF.

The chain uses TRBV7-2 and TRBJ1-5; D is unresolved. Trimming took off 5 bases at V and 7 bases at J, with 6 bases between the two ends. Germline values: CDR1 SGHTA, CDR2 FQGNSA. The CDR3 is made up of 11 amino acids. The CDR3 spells CASSMGQPQHF. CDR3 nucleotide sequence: TGTGCCAGCAGCATGGGACAGCCCCAGCATTTT.

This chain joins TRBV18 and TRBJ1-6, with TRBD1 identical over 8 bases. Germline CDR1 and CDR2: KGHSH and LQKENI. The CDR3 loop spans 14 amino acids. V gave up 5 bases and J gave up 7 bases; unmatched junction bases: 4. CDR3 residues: CASSEDRVNSPLHF. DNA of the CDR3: TGTGCCAGCTCAGAGGACAGGGTGAATTCACCCCTCCACTTT. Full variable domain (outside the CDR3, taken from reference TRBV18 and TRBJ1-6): NAGVMQNPRHLVRRRGQEARLRCSPMKGHSHVYWYRQLPEEGLKFMVYLQKENIIDESGMPKERFSAEFPKEGPSILRIQQVVRGDSAAYFCASSEDRVNSPLHFGNGTRLTVT.

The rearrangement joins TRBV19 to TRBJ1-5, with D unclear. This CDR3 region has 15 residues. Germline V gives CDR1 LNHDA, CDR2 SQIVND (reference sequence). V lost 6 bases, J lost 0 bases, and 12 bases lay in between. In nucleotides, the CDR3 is TGTGCCAGTAGACGGGTGGGTAATAGCAATCAGCCCCAGCATTTT. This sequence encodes CASRRVGNSNQPQHF.

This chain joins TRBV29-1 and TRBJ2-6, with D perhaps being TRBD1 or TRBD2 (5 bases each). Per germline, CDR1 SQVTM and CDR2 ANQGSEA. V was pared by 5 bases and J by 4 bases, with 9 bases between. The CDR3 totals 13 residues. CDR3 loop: CSVRGVGANVLTF. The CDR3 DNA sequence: TGCAGCGTTCGAGGGGTGGGGGCCAACGTCCTGACTTTC.

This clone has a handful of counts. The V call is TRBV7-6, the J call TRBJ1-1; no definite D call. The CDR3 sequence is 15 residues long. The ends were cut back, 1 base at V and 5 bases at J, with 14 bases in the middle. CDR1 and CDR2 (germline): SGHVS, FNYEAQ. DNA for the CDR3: TGTGCCAGCAGCTTAGAAAAGTATCCCGGGACTGAAGCTTTCTTT. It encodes CASSLEKYPGTEAFF. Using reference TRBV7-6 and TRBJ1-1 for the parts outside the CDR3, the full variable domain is GAGVSQSPRYKVTKRGQDVALRCDPISGHVSLYWYRQALGQGPEFLTYFNYEAQQDKSGLPNDRFSAERPEGSISTLTIQRTEQRDSAMYRCASSLEKYPGTEAFFGQGTRLTVV.

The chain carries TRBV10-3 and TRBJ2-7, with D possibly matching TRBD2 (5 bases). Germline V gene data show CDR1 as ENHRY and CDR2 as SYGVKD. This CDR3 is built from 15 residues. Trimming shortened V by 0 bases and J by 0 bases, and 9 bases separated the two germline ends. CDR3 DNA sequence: TGTGCCATCAGTGAGTCGAGGGAGAGCTCCTACGAGCAGTACTTC. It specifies CAISESRESSYEQYF.

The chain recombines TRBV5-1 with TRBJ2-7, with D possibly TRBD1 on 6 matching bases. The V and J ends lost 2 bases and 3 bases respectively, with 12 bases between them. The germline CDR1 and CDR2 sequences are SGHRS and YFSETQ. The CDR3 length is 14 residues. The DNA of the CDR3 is TGCGCCAGCAGCTTACCGGGACAAAGCTACGAGCAGTACTTC. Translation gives CASSLPGQSYEQYF.

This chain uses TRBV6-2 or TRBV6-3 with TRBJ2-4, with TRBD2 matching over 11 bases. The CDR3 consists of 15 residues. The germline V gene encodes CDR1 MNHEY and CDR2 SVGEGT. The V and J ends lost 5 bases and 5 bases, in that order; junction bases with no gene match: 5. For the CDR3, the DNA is TGTGCCAGCAGTCTCGCTAGCGGGGGGCAAAACATTCAGTACTTC. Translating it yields CASSLASGGQNIQYF.

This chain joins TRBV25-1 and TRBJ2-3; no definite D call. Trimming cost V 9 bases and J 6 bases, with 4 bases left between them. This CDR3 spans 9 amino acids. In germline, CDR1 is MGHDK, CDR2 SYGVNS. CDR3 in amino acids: CARGDTQYF. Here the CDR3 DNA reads TGTGCCAGGGGGGATACGCAGTATTTT.

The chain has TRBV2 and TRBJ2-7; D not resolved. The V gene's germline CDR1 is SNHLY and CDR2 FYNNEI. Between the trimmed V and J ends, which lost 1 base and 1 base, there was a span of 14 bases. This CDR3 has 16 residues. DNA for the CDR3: TGTGCCAGCAGTGAAGACGGGCAGGCCTATTCCTACGAGCAGTACGTC. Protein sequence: CASSEDGQAYSYEQYV.

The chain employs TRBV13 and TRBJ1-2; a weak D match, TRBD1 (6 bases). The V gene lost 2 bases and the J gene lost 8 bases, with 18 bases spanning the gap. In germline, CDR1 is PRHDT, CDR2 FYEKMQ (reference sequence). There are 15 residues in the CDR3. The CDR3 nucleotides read TGTGCCAGCAGCTTACTCGGGGGCCAGAGAAGGGGCTACACCTTC. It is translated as CASSLLGGQRRGYTF.

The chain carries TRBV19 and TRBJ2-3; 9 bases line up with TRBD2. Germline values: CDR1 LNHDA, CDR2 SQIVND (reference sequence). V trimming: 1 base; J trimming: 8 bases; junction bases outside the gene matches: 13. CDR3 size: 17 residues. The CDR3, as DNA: TGTGCCAGTAGTATAGCCCCGGCAGCGGGAGGTCCAGGTACGCAGTATTTT. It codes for CASSIAPAAGGPGTQYF. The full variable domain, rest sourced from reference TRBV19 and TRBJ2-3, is DGGITQSPKYLFRKEGQNVTLSCEQNLNHDAMYWYRQDPGQGLRLIYYSQIVNDFQKGDIAEGYSVSREKKESFPLTVTSAQKNPTAFYLCASSIAPAAGGPGTQYFGPGTRLTVL.

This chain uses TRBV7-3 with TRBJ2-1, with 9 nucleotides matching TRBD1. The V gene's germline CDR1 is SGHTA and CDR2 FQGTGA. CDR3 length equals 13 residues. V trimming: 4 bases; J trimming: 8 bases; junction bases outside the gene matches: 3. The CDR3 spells CASSSRQGDEQFF. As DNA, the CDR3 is TGTGCCAGCAGCTCCCGACAGGGGGATGAGCAGTTCTTC.

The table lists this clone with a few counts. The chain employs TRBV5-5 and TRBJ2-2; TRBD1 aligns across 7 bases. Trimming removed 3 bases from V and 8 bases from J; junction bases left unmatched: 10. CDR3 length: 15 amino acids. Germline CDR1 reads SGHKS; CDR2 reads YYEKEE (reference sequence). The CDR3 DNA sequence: TGTGCCAGCAGCTACCGTCCCGGGACAGAGGGGGAGCTGTTTTTT. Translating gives CASSYRPGTEGELFF.

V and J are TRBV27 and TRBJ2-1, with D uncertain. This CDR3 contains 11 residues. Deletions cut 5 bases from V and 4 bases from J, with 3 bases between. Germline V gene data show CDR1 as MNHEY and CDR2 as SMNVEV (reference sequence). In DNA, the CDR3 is TGTGCCAGCAGTGGTTACAATGAGCAGTTCTTC. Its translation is CASSGYNEQFF.

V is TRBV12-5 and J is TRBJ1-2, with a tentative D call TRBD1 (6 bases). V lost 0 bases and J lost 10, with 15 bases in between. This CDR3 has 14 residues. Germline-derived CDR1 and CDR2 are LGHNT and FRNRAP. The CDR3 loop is CASGLVPADRSYTF. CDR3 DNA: TGTGCTAGTGGTTTGGTACCAGCGGACAGATCCTACACCTTC.

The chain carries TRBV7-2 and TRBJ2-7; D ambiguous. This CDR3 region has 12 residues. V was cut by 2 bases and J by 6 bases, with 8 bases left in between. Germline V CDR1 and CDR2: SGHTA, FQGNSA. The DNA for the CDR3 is TGTGCCAGCAGCTTACCACTCGGCGAGCAGTACGTC. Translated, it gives CASSLPLGEQYV.

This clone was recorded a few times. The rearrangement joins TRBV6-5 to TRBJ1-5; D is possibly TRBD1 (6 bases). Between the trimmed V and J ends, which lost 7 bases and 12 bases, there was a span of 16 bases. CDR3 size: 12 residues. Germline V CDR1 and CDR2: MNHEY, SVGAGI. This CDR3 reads CASKGEGGGQHF. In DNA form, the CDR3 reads TGTGCCAGCAAGGGGGAGGGGGGCGGCCAGCATTTT.

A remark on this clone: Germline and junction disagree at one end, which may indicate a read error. CDR3 sequence (DNA): TGTGCCAGCAGTAACTCAGGGACAATTGGCAATCAGCCCCAGCATTTT. Its protein product is CASSNSGTIGNQPQHF. This chain joins TRBV6-6 and TRBJ1-5, with a possible D match to TRBD1 (6 bases). The CDR3 runs 16 residues. CDR1 is MNHNY, CDR2 SVGAGI, per germline (reference sequence).

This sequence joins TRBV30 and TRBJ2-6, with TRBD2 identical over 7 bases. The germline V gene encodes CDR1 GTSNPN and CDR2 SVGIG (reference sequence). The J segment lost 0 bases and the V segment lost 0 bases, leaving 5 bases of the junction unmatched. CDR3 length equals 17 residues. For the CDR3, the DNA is TGTGCCTGGAGTGTACTCAGGACTAGCTCTGGGGCCAACGTCCTGACTTTC. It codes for CAWSVLRTSSGANVLTF.

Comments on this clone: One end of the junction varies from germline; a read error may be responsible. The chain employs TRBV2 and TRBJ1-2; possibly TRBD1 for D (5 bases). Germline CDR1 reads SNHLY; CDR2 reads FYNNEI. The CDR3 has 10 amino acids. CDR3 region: CASSEGGVLF. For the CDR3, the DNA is TGTGCCAGCAGTGAAGGGGGCGTCCTCTTC.

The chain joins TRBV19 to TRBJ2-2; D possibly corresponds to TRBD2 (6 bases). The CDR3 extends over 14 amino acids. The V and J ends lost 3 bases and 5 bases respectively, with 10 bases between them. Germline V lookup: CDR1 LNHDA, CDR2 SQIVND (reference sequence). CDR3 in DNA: TGTGCCAGTAGTATCTCAGGGAGGACCGGGGAGCTGTTTTTT. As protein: CASSISGRTGELFF.

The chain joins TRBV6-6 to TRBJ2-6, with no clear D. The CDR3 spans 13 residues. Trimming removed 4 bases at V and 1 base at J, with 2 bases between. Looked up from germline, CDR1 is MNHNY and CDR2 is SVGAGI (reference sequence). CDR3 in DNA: TGTGCCAGCAGTTCATCTGGGGCCAACGTCCTGACTTTC. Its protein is CASSSSGANVLTF.